This T cell receptor beta chain comes out of a study of cytomegalovirus exposure and HLA in healthy donors. As to this clone: Its antigen remains unknown.

In the PCR, 60 Vbeta and 13 Jbeta primers were used. Repertoires were generated with immunoSEQ multiplex PCR, while TCRdb's copy carries only in-frame clones and drops some. The data contain almost 200,000 clones, roughly 85% of them singletons. CDR3 length equals 15 residues. CDR1 and CDR2 (germline): SGHVS, FNYEAQ. Trimming took 5 bases from V and 5 from J; bases not matched to a gene: 11. Study results and limitations: In vitro assays verified that a few CMV-associated chains recognized CMV antigens specifically.

The sample consisted of PBMCs. The V and J genes are TRBV7-6 and TRBJ2-5; 7 bases match TRBD1. The clonotype was recovered from a woman between 50 and 59 years old in good health and CMV-seronegative. The CDR3 DNA is TGTGCCAGCAGCGCCCGACAGGGTCATGTGGAGACCCAGTACTTC. Translated: CASSARQGHVETQYF.